The clone carrying this T cell receptor beta chain was recorded at least ten times. The antigen is undetermined. These data are taken from a study of T cell repertoires in cytomegalovirus infection. Study-level background: From public TCR beta signatures came an indication of both CMV infection and matching HLA type. Findings and caveats of the study: HLA-C-restricted CMV-specific TCR beta clonotypes prevailed in the ex vivo response.

Germline-derived CDR1 and CDR2 are SGHVS and FQNEAQ. The CDR3 contains 15 residues. Deletions cut 1 base from V and 1 base from J, with 9 bases between. TCRdb re-derived calls from the reads in MiXCR, one entry per CDR3 protein. The table lists about 360,000 distinct CDR3 sequences, approximately 18% of them singletons. Sequencing input: PBMCs. The chain combines TRBV7-8 with TRBJ2-3; D remains unclear. The TCR comes from a human donor in good health (CMV status not recorded). Some clones in this sample may be carry-over from other donors' samples. The CDR3 region is CASSLGLLGTDTQYF. Here the CDR3 DNA reads TGTGCCAGCAGCTTAGGCCTACTTGGCACAGATACGCAGTATTTT. Based on the CDR3 plus reference TRBV7-8 and TRBJ2-3, the full variable domain is GAGVSQSPRYKVAKRGQDVALRCDPISGHVSLFWYQQALGQGPEFLTYFQNEAQLDKSGLPSDRFFAERPEGSVSTLKIQRTQQEDSAVYLCASSLGLLGTDTQYFGPGTRLTVL.